A single sample gave rise to the 8 T cell receptor beta chains below, sequenced in a study of blood T cells in healthy people across ages. Primers used in a second PCR of roughly 6 to 11 cycles were a sample-barcoded 5' primer and a J-beta primer mix. TCRdb reprocessed the 5' RACE reads via MiXCR and lists one record per CDR3 protein. The sample includes approximately 900,000 distinct CDR3 sequences, almost 30% seen only once; the top ten take about 10%. A further study also used this sample, focusing on T cells of mothers and their children.

The sequencing sample was made of blood. The receptors originated from a woman in her 40s in good health.

In DNA form, the CDR3 reads TGTGCCAGCAGTTACGGCGGGGATTTCACGACCCAGCATTTT. As protein: CASSYGGDFTTQHF. This rearrangement joins TRBV6-2 or TRBV6-3 to TRBJ1-5; D remains unclear. The germline gives CDR1 MNHEY, CDR2 SVGEGT. CDR3 length: 14 amino acids. The V end lost 2 bases, the J end lost 11 bases, and 16 bases lay between the germline ends.

This clonotype was seen ten or more times. The J gene is TRBJ2-5, the V gene TRBV3-1; TRBD2 matches at 8 bases. The CDR3 loop spans 17 amino acids. Losses at the gene ends were 4 bases for V and 7 bases for J; bases not matched to a gene: 17. Germline V gives CDR1 LGHDT, CDR2 YNNKEL (reference sequence). CDR3 region: CASSRTGSGGSSGTQYF. In DNA, the CDR3 is TGTGCCAGCAGCCGGACGGGGAGCGGGGGCTCTTCTGGGACCCAGTACTTC.

This clonotype was counted at least ten times. The chain has TRBV7-9 and TRBJ2-1, with 12 bases that match TRBD1. J gave up 6 bases and V 5 bases, and 5 bases lay outside the gene matches. The germline gives CDR1 SEHNR, CDR2 FQNEAQ (reference sequence). The CDR3 contains 15 residues. The CDR3 nucleotides are TGTGCCAGCAGCCCAGGGACAGGGGGCTTCAATGAGCAGTTCTTC. Its protein is CASSPGTGGFNEQFF.

Ten or more counts support this clonotype. The chain combines TRBV6-6 with TRBJ1-2; tentatively, D is TRBD1 (5 bases). Germline CDR1 is MNHNY and CDR2 is SVGAGI (reference sequence). Trimming took off 4 bases at V and 0 bases at J, with 15 bases between the two ends. The CDR3 is made up of 16 amino acids. The chain's CDR3 is CASSFREVFPNYGYTF. The CDR3 nucleotides read TGTGCCAGCAGTTTCAGGGAAGTTTTTCCTAACTATGGCTACACCTTC.

The J gene is TRBJ1-2, the V gene TRBV7-2; D is unresolved. The germline V gene encodes CDR1 SGHTA and CDR2 FQGNSA. V was clipped by 5 bases and J by 8 bases, with 18 bases between them. The CDR3 covers 14 residues. CDR3 sequence reads: CASSPGKGLWGYTF. CDR3 DNA sequence: TGTGCCAGCAGCCCCGGGAAGGGTCTATGGGGCTACACCTTC. Based on the CDR3 plus reference TRBV7-2 and TRBJ1-2, the full variable domain is GAGVSQSPSNKVTEKGKDVELRCDPISGHTALYWYRQSLGQGLEFLIYFQGNSAPDKSGLPSDRFSAERTGGSVSTLTIQRTQQEDSAVYLCASSPGKGLWGYTFGSGTRLTVV.

The gene calls are TRBV7-3 and TRBJ2-2; D might be TRBD2 (6 bases). Trimming removed 5 bases at V and 2 bases at J, with 12 bases between. Germline V gives CDR1 SGHTA, CDR2 FQGTGA. CDR3 size: 15 residues. CDR3 DNA: TGTGCCAGCAGCCCGGGGGAGACAAACACCGGGGAGCTGTTTTTT. Translating it yields CASSPGETNTGELFF.

This chain joins TRBV12-3 or TRBV12-4 and TRBJ2-2; TRBD2 agrees at 8 bases. The CDR3 has 15 amino acids. Germline trimming cut 5 bases from V and 6 bases from J; bases unmatched to any gene: 8. The CDR3 here is CASSTQRTSPGELFF. The CDR3 region has the DNA TGTGCCAGCAGTACCCAGAGGACTAGCCCCGGGGAGCTGTTTTTT.

This clonotype was seen repeatedly, ten times or more. The chain joins TRBV4-3 to TRBJ2-5; D unclear. Trimming shortened V by 0 bases and J by 0 bases, and 5 bases separated the two germline ends. Germline CDR1 and CDR2: LGHNA and YSLEER. The CDR3 spans 14 residues. CDR3 loop: CASSQDMYQETQYF. The DNA of the CDR3 is TGCGCCAGCAGCCAAGACATGTACCAAGAGACCCAGTACTTC.